This TCR beta chain was identified in a study of shared clonotypes between healthy human individuals. Study-wide context: The plates for each donor numbered three CD4 naive, three CD4 memory, two CD8 naive and one CD8 memory. Study findings and constraints: Compared with memory subsets, naive subsets generally had larger estimated richness.

Worth noting for this clone: Its antigen is unidentified.

This CDR3 is 18 amino acids long. The V and J ends lost 1 base and 0 bases, in that order; junction bases with no gene match: 10. Samples underwent the assay at deep level. The method was immunoSEQ multiplex PCR; TCRdb's version includes in-frame clones alone and lacks a portion of them. This table holds over 700,000 clones, 55% to 80% found once. The sequence came from a woman younger than 45 in good health. The rearrangement links TRBV5-3 to TRBJ1-5, with 7 bases lining up with TRBD1. TRBV5-3 is treated as an ORF (open reading frame) with a function not yet certain. The source material was memory CD4+ T cells sorted from blood. The subset: CD45RA-negative fraction. In nucleotides, the CDR3 is TGTGCCAGAAGCTTGTTTGGACAGGCTTATTATAGCAATCAGCCCCAGCATTTT. Protein product: CARSLFGQAYYSNQPQHF.